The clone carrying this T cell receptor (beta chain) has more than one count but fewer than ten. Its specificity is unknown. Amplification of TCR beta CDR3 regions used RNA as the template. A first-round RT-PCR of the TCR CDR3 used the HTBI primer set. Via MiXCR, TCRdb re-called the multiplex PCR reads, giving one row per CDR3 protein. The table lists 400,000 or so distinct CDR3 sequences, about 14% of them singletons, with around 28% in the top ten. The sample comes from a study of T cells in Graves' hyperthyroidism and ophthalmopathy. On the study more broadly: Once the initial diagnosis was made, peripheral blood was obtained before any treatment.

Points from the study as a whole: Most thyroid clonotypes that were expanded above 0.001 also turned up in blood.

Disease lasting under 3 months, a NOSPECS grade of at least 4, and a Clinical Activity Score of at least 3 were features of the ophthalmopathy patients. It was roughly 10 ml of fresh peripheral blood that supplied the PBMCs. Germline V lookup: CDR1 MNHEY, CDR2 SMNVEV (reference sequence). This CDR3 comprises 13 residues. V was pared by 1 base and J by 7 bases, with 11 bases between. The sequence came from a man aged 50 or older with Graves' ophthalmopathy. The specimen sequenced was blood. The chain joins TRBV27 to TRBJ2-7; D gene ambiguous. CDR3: CASSLYPGGEQYF. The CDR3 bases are TGTGCCAGCAGTTTATATCCCGGTGGGGAGCAGTACTTC.